One sample yielded the 17 T cell receptor beta chains listed below, sequenced in a study of T cell repertoires in cytomegalovirus infection. The antigens of these receptors remain unknown. TCRdb ran MiXCR on the reads and lists one entry per CDR3 protein. The data show around 900,000 distinct CDR3 sequences, approximately 31% seen once. The specimen comprised cultured CD8+ T cells from PBMCs, sampled from culture after CMV antigen stimulation. These receptors came from a human donor in good health (CMV status not recorded). Some clones in this sample may be carry-over from other donors' samples.

J is TRBJ2-3 and V is TRBV27; TRBD2 is a possible D gene (5 bases). The CDR3 loop spans 14 amino acids. CDR1 is MNHEY and CDR2 is SMNVEV in the germline V gene (reference sequence). Trimming pared 5 bases from V and 5 bases from J, leaving 14 bases between. The CDR3 spells CASSPGLSGDTQYF. The CDR3 nucleotides read TGTGCCAGCAGTCCAGGACTCTCCGGAGATACGCAGTATTTT.

This clonotype was found a few times. CDR3 bases: TGTGCCAGCAGTTACTCAGGACAGATCGGCTACAATGAGCAGTTCTTC. Translating gives CASSYSGQIGYNEQFF. The gene calls are TRBV6-8 and TRBJ2-1; D is possibly TRBD1 (6 bases). The V end was cut by 0 bases, the J end by 3 bases, with 12 bases between. The length of the CDR3 is 16 residues. CDR1 and CDR2 (germline): MNHGY, SAAAGT.

Concerning this clonotype: Likely a read error: the CDR3 ends without its conserved phenylalanine or tryptophan. The CDR3 DNA sequence: TGTGCCTCGACAGGGGTTAGGGCCGGCGGCTACACCCTC. The encoded protein is CASTGVRAGGYTL. The gene calls are TRBV27 and TRBJ1-2, with 8 bases aligning to TRBD1. With V trimmed by 11 bases and J by 8 bases, 13 bases remained unmatched. Per germline, CDR1 MNHEY and CDR2 SMNVEV (reference sequence). The CDR3 spans 13 residues.

This clonotype was counted a few times. The chain joins TRBV27 to TRBJ2-1; D might be TRBD1 or TRBD2, each matching 5 bases. CDR1 is MNHEY and CDR2 is SMNVEV in the germline V gene (reference sequence). The CDR3 extends over 13 amino acids. V shed 2 bases and J shed 8 bases, with 10 bases lying between them. The CDR3 reads CASSLRRGDEQFF. CDR3 DNA sequence: TGTGCCAGCAGTTTACGCCGGGGCGATGAGCAGTTCTTC.

This clonotype has just a few counts. V and J are TRBV27 and TRBJ1-4, with 7 positions matching TRBD1. After removal of 9 bases from V and 4 bases from J, the junction contained 14 bases not matched to a gene. Per the germline V gene, CDR1 is MNHEY and CDR2 is SMNVEV (reference sequence). The CDR3 is 16 residues long. The CDR3 nucleotides read TGTGCCAGTATGCGACTCGGACAGGCCAATAATGAAAAACTGTTTTTT. Its translation: CASMRLGQANNEKLFF. The variable domain in full, completed from reference TRBV27 and TRBJ1-4, reads EAQVTQNPRYLITVTGKKLTVTCSQNMNHEYMSWYRQDPGLGLRQIYYSMNVEVTDKGDVPEGYKVSRKEKRNFPLILESPSPNQTSLYFCASMRLGQANNEKLFFGSGTQLSVL.

This sequence joins TRBV6-6 and TRBJ1-5; unclear D gene. The V end was cut by 7 bases, the J end by 5 bases, with 21 bases between. Germline lookup yields CDR1 MNHNY and CDR2 SVGAGI (reference sequence). The CDR3 spans 16 residues. The CDR3 DNA follows: TGTGCCAGCATGGGAGCAAGACACTTTTATTATCAGCCCCAGCATTTT. Translating gives CASMGARHFYYQPQHF.

The chain couples TRBV7-9 to TRBJ2-1; TRBD1 aligns across 8 bases. CDR3 size: 16 residues. J lost 2 bases, V lost 1 base, and 4 bases had no gene match. Germline V gene sequence: CDR1 SEHNR, CDR2 FQNEAQ (reference sequence). The CDR3 DNA sequence: TGTGCCAGCAGCTTAGGGGGACAGGTACCCTACAATGAGCAGTTCTTC. It yields the protein CASSLGGQVPYNEQFF.

The V gene is TRBV9, the J gene TRBJ1-1, with a possible D match to TRBD1 (5 bases). V was shortened by 5 bases and J by 3 bases, with 17 bases between the two germline ends. CDR3 length: 15 amino acids. Germline V CDR1 and CDR2: SGDLS, YYNGEE. This CDR3 is CASSWAGGRDTEAFF. The CDR3 DNA is TGTGCCAGCAGTTGGGCTGGGGGACGGGACACTGAAGCTTTCTTT.

The V call is TRBV4-1, the J call TRBJ1-1, with TRBD1 identical over 12 bases. CDR1 is MGHRA and CDR2 is YSYEKL in the germline V gene. The CDR3 runs to 18 residues. Germline trimming cut 2 bases from V and 7 bases from J; bases unmatched to any gene: 14. The CDR3 region has the DNA TGCGCCAGCAGCCAATTTTCCACCGGGACAGGGGGCGAGGTTGAAGCTTTCTTT. This translates into CASSQFSTGTGGEVEAFF.

This clonotype occurred a few times. The J gene is TRBJ2-5, the V gene TRBV6-6, with D perhaps being TRBD1 or TRBD2 (5 bases each). This CDR3 has 14 residues. V was shortened by 8 bases and J by 1 base, with 14 bases between the two germline ends. Germline CDR1 is MNHNY and CDR2 is SVGAGI (reference sequence). The CDR3 region has the DNA TGTGCCAGCTTTCCGGGACGGATCCAAGAGACCCAGTACTTC. Its protein product is CASFPGRIQETQYF.

Only a few counts were recorded for this clonotype. The chain combines TRBV12-3 or TRBV12-4 with TRBJ2-5; 10 bases line up with TRBD2. This CDR3 is 15 amino acids long. V dropped 2 bases and J dropped 5; count of bases not matched to a gene: 5. CDR3 DNA: TGTGCCAGCAGTTTAATAGCGGGGGGATTTGAGACCCAGTACTTC. This encodes CASSLIAGGFETQYF.

This clonotype appeared a few times. V gene TRBV20-1 combines with J gene TRBJ1-2; 8 bases align to TRBD1. The CDR3 consists of 12 residues. V trimming: 4 bases; J trimming: 8 bases; junction bases outside the gene matches: 6. Germline-derived CDR1 and CDR2 are DFQATT and SNEGSKA (reference sequence). CDR3 sequence (DNA): TGCAGTGCTATTGACAGGGGTGGGGGCTACACCTTC. Its translation: CSAIDRGGGYTF.

The chain joins TRBV7-9 to TRBJ1-4, with 10 bases that match TRBD1. The length of the CDR3 is 17 residues. V lost 2 bases to trimming and J lost 5 bases; unmatched junction nucleotides: 8. The germline CDR1 and CDR2 sequences are SEHNR and FQNEAQ (reference sequence). As DNA, the CDR3 is TGTGCCAGCAGCTTAAGCGGGACAGGGGTGGCAAATGAAAAACTGTTTTTT. Amino acids: CASSLSGTGVANEKLFF.

The V gene is TRBV19, the J gene TRBJ1-5; D not certain. The CDR3 sequence is 15 residues long. Trimming took 5 bases from V and 3 from J, leaving 14 bases between them. In germline, CDR1 is LNHDA, CDR2 SQIVND (reference sequence). The CDR3: CASSLLGRVNQPQHF. In DNA form, the CDR3 reads TGTGCCAGTAGTCTTTTAGGGCGGGTCAATCAGCCCCAGCATTTT.

This clonotype was found many times. The chain links TRBV7-6 to TRBJ2-1, with TRBD1 matching 8 bases. Looked up from germline, CDR1 is SGHVS and CDR2 is FNYEAQ. The V segment lost 4 bases and the J segment 7 bases; nucleotides outside the gene matches: 15. The CDR3 totals 17 residues. CDR3 region: CASSSSPTGGSRNEQFF. DNA for the CDR3: TGTGCCAGCAGCTCCTCCCCTACAGGGGGAAGTAGGAATGAGCAGTTCTTC. Full variable domain (outside the CDR3, taken from reference TRBV7-6 and TRBJ2-1): GAGVSQSPRYKVTKRGQDVALRCDPISGHVSLYWYRQALGQGPEFLTYFNYEAQQDKSGLPNDRFSAERPEGSISTLTIQRTEQRDSAMYRCASSSSPTGGSRNEQFFGPGTRLTVL.

This clonotype has just a few counts. The chain couples TRBV27 to TRBJ1-2, with D tentatively TRBD1 (6 bases). The V gene's germline CDR1 is MNHEY and CDR2 SMNVEV (reference sequence). V shed 0 bases and J shed 4 bases, with 9 bases lying between them. This CDR3 comprises 14 residues. CDR3 coding DNA: TGTGCCAGCAGTTTATCGGGGGCAACCTATGGCTACACCTTC. It specifies CASSLSGATYGYTF.

A word on this clonotype: Since a much larger clone is just one base distant, this may be a read error. The chain carries TRBV7-2 and TRBJ2-1, with D tentatively TRBD2 (6 bases). The CDR3 totals 12 residues. Germline V gene sequence: CDR1 SGHTA, CDR2 FQGNSA. The CDR3 spells CVSTPGLPEQFF. In DNA, the CDR3 is TGTGTCAGCACCCCGGGACTTCCCGAGCAGTTCTTC.